This T cell receptor beta chain was captured by sequencing in a study of control samples from healthy donors and cancer patients (dated by TCRdb to 2019 to 2021). The method was the immunoSEQ multiplex PCR assay. The source is immuneACCESS, and TCRdb retained only in-frame sequences with V and J called. Part of the clones is not carried over; for the studies checked, unresolved V genes explain less than half of this, and the remainder is unexplained. Across this sample there are over 150,000 clones, with 94% seen only once. The ten largest make up about 1.5% of the sample. For this clone: What antigen it recognizes has not been identified. No base quality values were provided; no much bigger clone lies one nucleotide off.

At the junction V is shortened by 0 bases and J by 5 bases, with 19 bases in between. The CDR1 and CDR2 encoded by the germline V gene (reference sequence) are WNHNN and SYGVQD. From cysteine to phenylalanine, the CDR3 is 17 amino acids long. Only the CDR3 region is kept as DNA, spanning 51 bases read in frame from base 1. The specimen was blood. This receptor was identified in a young woman in good health. The V and J segments used are TRBV10-1 and TRBJ1-1; there is no confident call for the D gene. The CDR3 reads CASSESVVGRLVTEAFF. The DNA is as follows: TGCGCCAGCAGTGAGTCGGTCGTAGGCCGCCTAGTGACTGAAGCTTTCTTT.